The 5 T cell receptor beta chains reported below all come from one sample, sequenced in a study of cytomegalovirus exposure and HLA in healthy donors. Vbeta (60) and Jbeta (13) primers were used in the PCR. Libraries were prepared by immunoSEQ multiplex PCR; TCRdb keeps only in-frame clonotypes and omits some of them. The sample shows 200,000 or so clones, about 90% of them seen only once. The sequencing sample was made of PBMCs. Receptors originate from a girl under two years old in good health and CMV-seronegative.

This clone was detected only once. The chain recombines TRBV5-6 with TRBJ2-7; possible D gene TRBD1, 6 bases. Per the germline V gene, CDR1 is SGHDT and CDR2 is YYEEEE. Deletions cut 3 bases from V and 4 bases from J, with 17 bases between. The CDR3 has 15 residues. The CDR3 bases are TGTGCCAGCAGCTACGAGAGTAGGGGGTGGTACGAGCAGTACTTC. As protein: CASSYESRGWYEQYF.

This clone was observed a single time. CDR3 nucleotide sequence: TGTGCCAGCAAAAAAAGCGGGGGCCACTTATACAATGAGCAGTTCTTC. Translating it yields CASKKSGGHLYNEQFF. The chain joins TRBV7-8 to TRBJ2-1; TRBD2 matches 8 bases. CDR3 size: 16 residues. Germline assignment: CDR1 SGHVS and CDR2 FQNEAQ. J lost 4 bases, V lost 7 bases, and 12 bases had no gene match.

V is TRBV10-3 and J is TRBJ1-1; D not certain. V lost 2 bases, J lost 1 base, and 20 bases lay in between. The CDR3 spans 18 residues. Germline CDR1 and CDR2: ENHRY and SYGVKD. CDR3 protein: CAISEAMVLRVRNTEAFF. CDR3 DNA: TGTGCCATCAGTGAGGCGATGGTCCTGAGGGTGAGGAACACTGAAGCTTTCTTT.

The V and J genes are TRBV6-6 and TRBJ2-7; TRBD2 aligns across 8 bases. The CDR3 has 16 residues. J was trimmed by 0 bases and V by 3 bases; bases with no gene match: 7. Germline CDR1 and CDR2: MNHNY and SVGAGI (reference sequence). As DNA, the CDR3 is TGTGCCAGCAGTTATTTGGCGGGAGGCCTCTCCTACGAGCAGTACTTC. Translated, it gives CASSYLAGGLSYEQYF.

The V gene is TRBV30, the J gene TRBJ1-1, with a weak D call TRBD1 (5 bases). This CDR3 region has 13 residues. Trimming removed 1 base from V and 3 bases from J, with 9 bases in between. Germline values: CDR1 GTSNPN, CDR2 SVGIG (reference sequence). The DNA of the CDR3 is TGTGCCTGGAGTGCACAGGAAGACACTGAAGCTTTCTTT. Protein sequence: CAWSAQEDTEAFF.